This TCR beta chain appears in the sequencing data of a study of T-cell reconstitution after alpha-beta-depleted transplantation in children (dated by TCRdb to about 2016). The study in broad terms: Using TCR repertoire profiling, the study followed T-cell immune reconstitution in a quantitative way in children after TCRalphabeta/CD19-depleted allogeneic hematopoietic cell transplantation.

The library was made by PCR. Sequencing was carried out with an Illumina HiSeq 2500. TCR libraries were prepared with molecular barcoding, using unique molecular identifiers to normalize TCRbeta repertoire quantification. TCRdb reanalyzed the raw reads on its own, using fastp at Q25 for trimming and MiXCR for clone calling, and kept in-frame beta chains. Each entry merges the rows of one CDR3 protein and shows their most common DNA and genes. The table for this sample lists around 600,000 distinct CDR3 sequences; 16% of them were counted only once. 0.9% to 1.2% of the sample rests with the top ten. The germline V gene specifies SGHTA as CDR1 and FQGNSA as CDR2. Measured from the cysteine to the phenylalanine, the CDR3 is 16 residues long. Only the CDR3 part of the read is kept: 48 bases, read in frame from the first base. The V end loses 1 base and the J end loses 1 base, and a stretch of 10 bases separates them.

This clonotype was picked up many times. Its cognate antigen has yet to be identified. Per-base qualities were not stored, and no clone one base away is much larger. The material sequenced was PBMCs from the stem cell graft donor, taken from the stem cell graft. This clonotype was sampled from a human donor who donated a stem cell graft to a child with acute myeloid leukemia. The V and J segments used are TRBV7-2 and TRBJ1-4; the D gene cannot be named for sure. The nucleotides read TGTGCCAGCAGCTTAGGAAGGGTGCAAACTAATGAAAAACTGTTTTTT. This encodes CASSLGRVQTNEKLFF.